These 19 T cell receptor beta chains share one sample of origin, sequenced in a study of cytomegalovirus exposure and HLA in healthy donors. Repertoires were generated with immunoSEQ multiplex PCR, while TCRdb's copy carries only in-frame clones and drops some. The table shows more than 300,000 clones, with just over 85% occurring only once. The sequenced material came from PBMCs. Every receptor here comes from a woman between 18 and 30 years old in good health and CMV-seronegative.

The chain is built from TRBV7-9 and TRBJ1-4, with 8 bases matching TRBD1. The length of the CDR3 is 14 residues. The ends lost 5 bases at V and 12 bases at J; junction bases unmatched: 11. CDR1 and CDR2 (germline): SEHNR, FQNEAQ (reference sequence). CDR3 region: CASSPGQVARELFF. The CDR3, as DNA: TGTGCCAGCAGCCCGGGACAGGTGGCGAGGGAACTGTTTTTT.

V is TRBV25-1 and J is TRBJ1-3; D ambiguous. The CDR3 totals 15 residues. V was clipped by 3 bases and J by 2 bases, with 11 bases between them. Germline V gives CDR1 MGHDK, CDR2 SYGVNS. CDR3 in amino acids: CASSDARTTGNTIYF. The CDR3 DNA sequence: TGTGCCAGCAGTGATGCGCGAACTACTGGAAACACCATATATTTT.

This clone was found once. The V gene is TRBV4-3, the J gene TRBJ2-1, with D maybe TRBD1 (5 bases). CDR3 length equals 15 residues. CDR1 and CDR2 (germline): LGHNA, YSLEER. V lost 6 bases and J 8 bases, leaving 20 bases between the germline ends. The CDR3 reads CASRIKRSGSDEQFF. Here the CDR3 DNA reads TGCGCCAGCAGAATCAAGAGGTCAGGGTCGGATGAGCAGTTCTTC.

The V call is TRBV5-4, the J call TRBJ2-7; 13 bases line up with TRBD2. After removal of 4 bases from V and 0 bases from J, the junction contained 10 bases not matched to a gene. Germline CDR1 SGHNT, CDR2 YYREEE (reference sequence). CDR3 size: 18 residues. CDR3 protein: CASSLRLAGGRASYEQYF. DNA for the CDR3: TGTGCCAGCAGCCTGCGACTAGCGGGAGGCCGTGCCTCCTACGAGCAGTACTTC.

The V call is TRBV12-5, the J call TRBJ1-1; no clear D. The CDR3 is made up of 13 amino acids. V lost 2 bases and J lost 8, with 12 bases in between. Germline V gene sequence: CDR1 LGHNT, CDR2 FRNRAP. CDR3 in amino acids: CASGLSLNSEAFF. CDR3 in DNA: TGTGCTAGTGGTTTGTCCTTAAACAGCGAAGCTTTCTTT. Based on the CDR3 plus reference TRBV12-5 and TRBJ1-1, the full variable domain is DARVTQTPRHKVTEMGQEVTMRCQPILGHNTVFWYRQTMMQGLELLAYFRNRAPLDDSGMPKDRFSAEMPDATLATLKIQPSEPRDSAVYFCASGLSLNSEAFFGQGTRLTVV.

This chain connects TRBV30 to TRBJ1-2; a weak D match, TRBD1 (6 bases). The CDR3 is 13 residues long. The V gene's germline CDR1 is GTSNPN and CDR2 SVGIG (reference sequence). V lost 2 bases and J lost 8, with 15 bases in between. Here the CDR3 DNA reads TGTGCCTGGAGTCCGCGGTGGGGGGGCGGCTACACCTTC. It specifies CAWSPRWGGGYTF.

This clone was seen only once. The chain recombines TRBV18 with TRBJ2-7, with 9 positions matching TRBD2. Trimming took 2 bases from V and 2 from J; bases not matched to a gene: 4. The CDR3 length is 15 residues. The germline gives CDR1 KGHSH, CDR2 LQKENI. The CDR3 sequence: CASSPSSGSPYEQYF. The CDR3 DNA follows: TGTGCCAGCTCACCAAGTAGCGGGAGCCCCTACGAGCAGTACTTC. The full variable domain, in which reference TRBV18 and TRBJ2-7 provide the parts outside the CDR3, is NAGVMQNPRHLVRRRGQEARLRCSPMKGHSHVYWYRQLPEEGLKFMVYLQKENIIDESGMPKERFSAEFPKEGPSILRIQQVVRGDSAAYFCASSPSSGSPYEQYFGPGTRLTVT.

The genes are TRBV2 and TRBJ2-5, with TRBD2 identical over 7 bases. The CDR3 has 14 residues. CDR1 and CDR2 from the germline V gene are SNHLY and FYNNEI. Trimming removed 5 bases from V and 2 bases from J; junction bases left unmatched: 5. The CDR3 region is CASSRSGPQETQYF. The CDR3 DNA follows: TGTGCCAGCAGTCGTAGCGGGCCACAAGAGACCCAGTACTTC.

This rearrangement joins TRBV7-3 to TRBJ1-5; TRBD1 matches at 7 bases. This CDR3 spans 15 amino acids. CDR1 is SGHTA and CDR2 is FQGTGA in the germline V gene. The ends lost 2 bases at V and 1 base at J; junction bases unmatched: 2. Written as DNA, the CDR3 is TGTGCCAGCAGCTTATGGGGACAGAGCAATCAGCCCCAGCATTTT. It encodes CASSLWGQSNQPQHF. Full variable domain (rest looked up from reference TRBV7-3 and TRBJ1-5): GAGVSQTPSNKVTEKGKYVELRCDPISGHTALYWYRQSLGQGPEFLIYFQGTGAADDSGLPNDRFFAVRPEGSVSTLKIQRTERGDSAVYLCASSLWGQSNQPQHFGDGTRLSIL.

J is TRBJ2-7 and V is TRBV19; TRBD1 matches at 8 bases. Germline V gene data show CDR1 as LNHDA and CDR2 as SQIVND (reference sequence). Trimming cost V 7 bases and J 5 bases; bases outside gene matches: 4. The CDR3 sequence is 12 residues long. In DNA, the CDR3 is TGTGCCAGTACGGACAGGGCCCACGAGCAGTACTTC. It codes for CASTDRAHEQYF.

Written as DNA, the CDR3 is TGTGCCAGCAGCTTATTGTCAGGGGCAATGGGCTACACCTTC. This gives the protein CASSLLSGAMGYTF. The chain joins TRBV7-2 to TRBJ1-2; a possible D gene is TRBD1 (6 bases). The CDR3 totals 14 residues. In germline, CDR1 is SGHTA, CDR2 FQGNSA. The V end was cut by 2 bases, the J end by 8 bases, with 15 bases between.

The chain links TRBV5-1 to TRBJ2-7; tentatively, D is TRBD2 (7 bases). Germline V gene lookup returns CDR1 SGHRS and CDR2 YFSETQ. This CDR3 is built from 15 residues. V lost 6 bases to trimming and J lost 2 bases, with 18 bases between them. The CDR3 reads CASTQLVGGAYEQYF. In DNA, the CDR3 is TGCGCCAGCACCCAGCTAGTAGGGGGGGCCTACGAGCAGTACTTC.

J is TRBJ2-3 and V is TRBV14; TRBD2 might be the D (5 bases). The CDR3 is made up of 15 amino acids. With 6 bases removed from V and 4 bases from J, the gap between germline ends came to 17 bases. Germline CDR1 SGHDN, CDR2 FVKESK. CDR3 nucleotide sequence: TGTGCCAGCAGTCCCGTGCGGGTGGGAGCAGATACGCAGTATTTT. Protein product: CASSPVRVGADTQYF.

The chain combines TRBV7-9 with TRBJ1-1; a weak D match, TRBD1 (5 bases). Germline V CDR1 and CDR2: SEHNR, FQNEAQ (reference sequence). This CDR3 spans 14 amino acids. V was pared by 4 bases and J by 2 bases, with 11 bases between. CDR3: CASSSTGRNTEAFF. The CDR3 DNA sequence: TGTGCCAGCAGCTCAACAGGACGTAACACTGAAGCTTTCTTT.

The CDR3 reads CASSEAGQGPYEQYF. The CDR3, as DNA: TGTGCCAGCAGTGAAGCGGGACAGGGGCCATACGAGCAGTACTTC. The chain links TRBV6-1 to TRBJ2-7; TRBD1 agrees at 10 bases. CDR3 size: 15 residues. V shed 0 bases and J 4 bases; nucleotides not matched to a gene: 3. Germline CDR1 and CDR2: MNHNS and SASEGT.

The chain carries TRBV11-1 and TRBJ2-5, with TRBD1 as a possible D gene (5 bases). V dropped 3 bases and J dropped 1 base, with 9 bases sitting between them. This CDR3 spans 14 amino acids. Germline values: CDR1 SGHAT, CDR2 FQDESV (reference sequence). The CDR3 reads CASSFAGIQETQYF. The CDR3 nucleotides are TGTGCCAGCAGCTTTGCAGGGATCCAAGAGACCCAGTACTTC.

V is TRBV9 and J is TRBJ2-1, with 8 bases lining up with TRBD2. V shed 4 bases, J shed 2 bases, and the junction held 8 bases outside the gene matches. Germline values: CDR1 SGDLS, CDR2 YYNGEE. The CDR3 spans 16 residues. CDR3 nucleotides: TGTGCCAGCAGCATCGTGGGTAGCGGGACCTACAATGAGCAGTTCTTC. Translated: CASSIVGSGTYNEQFF.

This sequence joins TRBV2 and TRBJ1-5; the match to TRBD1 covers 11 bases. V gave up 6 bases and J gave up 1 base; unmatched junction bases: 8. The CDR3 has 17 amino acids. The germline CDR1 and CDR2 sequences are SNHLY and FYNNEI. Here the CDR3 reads CASRPWTGGESNQPQHF. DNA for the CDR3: TGTGCCAGCAGGCCCTGGACAGGGGGCGAGAGCAATCAGCCCCAGCATTTT.

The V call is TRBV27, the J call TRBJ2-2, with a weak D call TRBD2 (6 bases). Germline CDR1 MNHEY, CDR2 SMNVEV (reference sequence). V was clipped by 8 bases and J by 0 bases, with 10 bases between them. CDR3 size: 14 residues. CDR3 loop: CASRGSTNTGELFF. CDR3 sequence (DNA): TGTGCCAGCCGGGGGTCCACGAACACCGGGGAGCTGTTTTTT.